This T cell receptor beta chain stems from a study of follicular helper T cells after annual influenza vaccination. Study-level background: Some donors were sampled over the 2013-2014, 2014-2015 and 2015-2016 vaccinations.

General study points: Day 7 ICOS+CD38+ clones later appeared mostly in ICOS-CD38- cTfh.

A word on this clone: Its antigen is unknown.

Sequencing of TCRB used Survey level resolution. TCRdb keeps only in-frame clones here, not all; method: immunoSEQ multiplex PCR. The profile covers about 4,800 clones, with 75% to 85% appearing a single time and roughly 1.1% taken by the ten largest. The V end lost 4 bases, the J end lost 4 bases, and 11 bases lay between the germline ends. This CDR3 comprises 14 residues. Germline assignment: CDR1 MGHRA and CDR2 YSYEKL. Time point noted: 2015-2016 season, 7 days after influenza vaccination. The receptor's source is an adult who received the influenza vaccine. The sequenced sample was CXCR5+ CD38- circulating T follicular helper cells from blood, obtained 7 days after influenza vaccination. The subset: circulating Tfh, non-naive CD4+CXCR5+PD-1+ (ICOS+CD38+ or ICOS-CD38-). V and J are TRBV4-1 and TRBJ1-3, with D perhaps TRBD1 (6 bases). The CDR3 DNA sequence: TGCGCCAGCAGCCCCGGGGGGCCAGGAAACACCATATATTTT. Translated, it gives CASSPGGPGNTIYF.